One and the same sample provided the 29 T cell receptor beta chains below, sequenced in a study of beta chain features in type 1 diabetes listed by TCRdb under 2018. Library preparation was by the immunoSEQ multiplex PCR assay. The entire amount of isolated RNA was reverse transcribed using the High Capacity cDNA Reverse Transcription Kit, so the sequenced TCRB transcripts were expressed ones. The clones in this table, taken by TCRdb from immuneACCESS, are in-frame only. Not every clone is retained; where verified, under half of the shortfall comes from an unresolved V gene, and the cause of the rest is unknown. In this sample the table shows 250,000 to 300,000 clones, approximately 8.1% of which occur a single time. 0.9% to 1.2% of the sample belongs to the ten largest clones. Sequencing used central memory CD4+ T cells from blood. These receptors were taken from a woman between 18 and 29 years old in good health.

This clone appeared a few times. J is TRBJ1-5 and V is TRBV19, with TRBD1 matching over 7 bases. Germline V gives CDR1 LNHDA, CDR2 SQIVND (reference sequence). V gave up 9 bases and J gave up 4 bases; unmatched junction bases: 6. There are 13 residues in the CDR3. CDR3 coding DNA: TGTGCCAGCAAAACCAGGGGGAATCAGCCCCAGCATTTT. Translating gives CASKTRGNQPQHF.

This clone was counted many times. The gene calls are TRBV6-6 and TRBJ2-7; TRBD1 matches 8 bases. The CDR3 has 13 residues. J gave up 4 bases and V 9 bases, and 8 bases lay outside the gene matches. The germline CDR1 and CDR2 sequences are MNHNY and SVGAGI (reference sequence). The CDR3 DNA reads TGTGCCAGAGGACTACGGACAGGGTACGAGCAGTACTTC. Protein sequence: CARGLRTGYEQYF.

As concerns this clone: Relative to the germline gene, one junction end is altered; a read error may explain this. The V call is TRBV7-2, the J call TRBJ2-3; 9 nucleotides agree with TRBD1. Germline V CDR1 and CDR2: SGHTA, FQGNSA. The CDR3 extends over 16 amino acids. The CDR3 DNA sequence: TGCGCCAGCAGCCAGGAGGGGACAGGGTTCTCAGATACGCAGTATTTT. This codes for CASSQEGTGFSDTQYF.

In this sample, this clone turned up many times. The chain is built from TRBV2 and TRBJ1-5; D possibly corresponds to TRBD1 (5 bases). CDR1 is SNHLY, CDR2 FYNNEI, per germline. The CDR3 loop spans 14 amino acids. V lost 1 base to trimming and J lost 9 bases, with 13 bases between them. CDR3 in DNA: TGTGCCAGCAGTGAAGAGCTGGGGCTGTCGCCCCAGCATTTT. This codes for CASSEELGLSPQHF.

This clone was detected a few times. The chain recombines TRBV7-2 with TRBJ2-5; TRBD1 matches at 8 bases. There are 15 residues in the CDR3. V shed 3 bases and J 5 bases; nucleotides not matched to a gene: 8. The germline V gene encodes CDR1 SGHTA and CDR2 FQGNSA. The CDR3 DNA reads TGTGCCAGCAGCTTCACCCCGACAGGGGCGGAGACCCAGTACTTC. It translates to CASSFTPTGAETQYF.

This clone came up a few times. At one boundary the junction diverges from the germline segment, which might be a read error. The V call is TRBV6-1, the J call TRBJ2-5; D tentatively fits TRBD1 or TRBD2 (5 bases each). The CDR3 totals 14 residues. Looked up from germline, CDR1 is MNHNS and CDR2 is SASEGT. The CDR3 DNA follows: TGTGCCATCAGTGAGTCAGAGGGGATGGGGACCCAGTACTTC. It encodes CAISESEGMGTQYF.

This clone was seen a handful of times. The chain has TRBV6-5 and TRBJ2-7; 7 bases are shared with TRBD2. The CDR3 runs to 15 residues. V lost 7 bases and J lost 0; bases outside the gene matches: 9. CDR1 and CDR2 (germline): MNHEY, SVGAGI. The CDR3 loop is CASTMGGTLSYEQYF. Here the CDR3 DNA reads TGTGCCAGCACCATGGGAGGGACCCTCTCCTACGAGCAGTACTTC.

The CDR3 DNA follows: TGTGCCAGCAGTGCAGCCGGTTTGGGGGGGCAGCCCCAGCATTTT. Translation: CASSAAGLGGQPQHF. The J gene is TRBJ1-5, the V gene TRBV25-1, with a possible D match to TRBD1 (5 bases). Germline loops: CDR1 MGHDK, CDR2 SYGVNS. The CDR3 extends over 15 amino acids. V was trimmed by 4 bases and J by 7 bases, leaving 17 bases between them.

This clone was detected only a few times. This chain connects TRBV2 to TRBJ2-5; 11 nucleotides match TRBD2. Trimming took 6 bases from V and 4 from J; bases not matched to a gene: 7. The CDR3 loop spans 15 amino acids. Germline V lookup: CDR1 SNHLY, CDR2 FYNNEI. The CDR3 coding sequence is TGTGCCAGCAGAGAACGAGGACTAGCGGGAGAGACCCAGTACTTC. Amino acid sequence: CASRERGLAGETQYF.

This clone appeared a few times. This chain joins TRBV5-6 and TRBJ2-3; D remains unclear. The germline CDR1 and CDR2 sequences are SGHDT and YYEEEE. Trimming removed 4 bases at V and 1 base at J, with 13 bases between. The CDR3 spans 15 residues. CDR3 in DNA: TGTGCCAGCAGCCGCCTCACGGACCGCACAGATACGCAGTATTTT. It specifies CASSRLTDRTDTQYF. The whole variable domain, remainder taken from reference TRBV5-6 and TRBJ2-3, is DAGVTQSPTHLIKTRGQQVTLRCSPKSGHDTVSWYQQALGQGPQFIFQYYEEEERQRGNFPDRFSGHQFPNYSSELNVNALLLGDSALYLCASSRLTDRTDTQYFGPGTRLTVL.

The CDR3: CASSLTPGREAFF. Here the CDR3 DNA reads TGTGCCAGCAGCTTAACCCCCGGTCGGGAAGCTTTCTTT. This sequence joins TRBV7-3 and TRBJ1-1; D gene uncertain. V lost 0 bases to trimming and J lost 8 bases, with 10 bases between them. The CDR3 spans 13 residues. Germline CDR1 is SGHTA and CDR2 is FQGTGA.

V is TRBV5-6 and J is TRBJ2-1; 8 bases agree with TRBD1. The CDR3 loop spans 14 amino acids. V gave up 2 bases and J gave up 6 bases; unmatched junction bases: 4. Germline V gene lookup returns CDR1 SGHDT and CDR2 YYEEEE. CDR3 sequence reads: CASSFGQGGNEQFF. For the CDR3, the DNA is TGTGCCAGCAGCTTTGGACAGGGAGGCAATGAGCAGTTCTTC.

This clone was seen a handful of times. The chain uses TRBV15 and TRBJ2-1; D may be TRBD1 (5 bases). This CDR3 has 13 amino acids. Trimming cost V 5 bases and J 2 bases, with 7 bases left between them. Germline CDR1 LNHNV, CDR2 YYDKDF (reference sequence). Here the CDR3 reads CATSAGPYNEQFF. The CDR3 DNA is TGTGCCACCAGCGCAGGGCCCTACAATGAGCAGTTCTTC.

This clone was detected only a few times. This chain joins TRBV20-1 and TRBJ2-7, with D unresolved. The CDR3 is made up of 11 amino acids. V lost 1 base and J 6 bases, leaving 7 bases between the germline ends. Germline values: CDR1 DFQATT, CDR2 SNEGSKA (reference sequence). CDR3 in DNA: TGCAGTGCTAGAGGGGGAACCGAGCAGTACTTC. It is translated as CSARGGTEQYF.

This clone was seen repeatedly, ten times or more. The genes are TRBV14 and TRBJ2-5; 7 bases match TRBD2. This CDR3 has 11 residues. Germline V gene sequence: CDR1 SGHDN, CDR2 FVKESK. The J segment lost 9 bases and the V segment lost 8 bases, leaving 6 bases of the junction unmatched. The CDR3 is CASSSGWAQYF. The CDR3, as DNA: TGTGCCAGCTCTAGCGGCTGGGCCCAGTACTTC.

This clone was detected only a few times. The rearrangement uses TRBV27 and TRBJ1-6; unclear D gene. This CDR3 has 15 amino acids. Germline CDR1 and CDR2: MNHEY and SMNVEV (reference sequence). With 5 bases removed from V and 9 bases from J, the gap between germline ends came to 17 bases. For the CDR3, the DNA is TGTGCCAGCAGTAATGGACGGTCTGATATTTCACCCCTCCACTTT. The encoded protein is CASSNGRSDISPLHF.

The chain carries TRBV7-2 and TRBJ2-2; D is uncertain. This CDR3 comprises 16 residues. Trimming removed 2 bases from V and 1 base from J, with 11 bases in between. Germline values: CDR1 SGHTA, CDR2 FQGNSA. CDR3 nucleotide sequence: TGTGCCAGCAGCTTATATGGGGTCGGGAACACCGGGGAGCTGTTTTTT. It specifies CASSLYGVGNTGELFF.

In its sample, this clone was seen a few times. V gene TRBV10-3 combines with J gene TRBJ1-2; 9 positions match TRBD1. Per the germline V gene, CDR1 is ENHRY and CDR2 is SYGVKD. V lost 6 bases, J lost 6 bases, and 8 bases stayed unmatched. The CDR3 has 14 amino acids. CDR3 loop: CAIRGDRVRNGYTF. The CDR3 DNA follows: TGTGCCATCAGGGGGGACAGGGTGAGGAATGGCTACACCTTC.

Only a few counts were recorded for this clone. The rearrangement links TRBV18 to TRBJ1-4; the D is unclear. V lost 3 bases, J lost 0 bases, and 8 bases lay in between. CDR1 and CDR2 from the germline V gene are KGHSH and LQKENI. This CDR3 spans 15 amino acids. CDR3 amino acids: CASSPRDATNEKLFF. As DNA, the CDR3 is TGTGCCAGCTCACCCCGAGATGCAACTAATGAAAAACTGTTTTTT.

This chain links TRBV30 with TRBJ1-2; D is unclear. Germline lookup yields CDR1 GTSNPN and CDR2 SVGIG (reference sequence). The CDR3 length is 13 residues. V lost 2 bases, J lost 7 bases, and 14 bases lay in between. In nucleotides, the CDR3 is TGTGCCTGGAGTCGGGTAGGGTGGAGTGGCTACACCTTC. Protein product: CAWSRVGWSGYTF.

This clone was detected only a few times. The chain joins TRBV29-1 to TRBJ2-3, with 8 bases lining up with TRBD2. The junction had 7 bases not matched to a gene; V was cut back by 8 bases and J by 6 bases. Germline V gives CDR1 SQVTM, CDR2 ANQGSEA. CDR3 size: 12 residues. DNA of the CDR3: TGCAGCCTGGGACTAGGGCTCGATACGCAGTATTTT. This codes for CSLGLGLDTQYF.

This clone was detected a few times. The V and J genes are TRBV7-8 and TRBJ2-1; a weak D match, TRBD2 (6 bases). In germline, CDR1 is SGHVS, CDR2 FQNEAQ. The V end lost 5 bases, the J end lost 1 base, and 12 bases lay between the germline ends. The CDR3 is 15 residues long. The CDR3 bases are TGTGCCAGCAGCCAGGGACTCACTTCCTACAATGAGCAGTTCTTC. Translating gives CASSQGLTSYNEQFF.

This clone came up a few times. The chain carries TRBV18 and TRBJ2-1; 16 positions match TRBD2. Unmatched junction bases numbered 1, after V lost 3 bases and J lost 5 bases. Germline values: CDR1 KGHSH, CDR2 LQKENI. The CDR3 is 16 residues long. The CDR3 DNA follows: TGTGCCAGCTCACCGGGACTAGCGGGAGGGAACAATGAGCAGTTCTTC. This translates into CASSPGLAGGNNEQFF.

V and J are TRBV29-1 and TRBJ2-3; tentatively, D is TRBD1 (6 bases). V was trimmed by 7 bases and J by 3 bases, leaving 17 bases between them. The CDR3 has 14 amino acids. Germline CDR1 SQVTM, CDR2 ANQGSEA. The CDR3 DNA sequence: TGCAGCGCCTTAGGGGGAAGGGGGACAGATACGCAGTATTTT. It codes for CSALGGRGTDTQYF.

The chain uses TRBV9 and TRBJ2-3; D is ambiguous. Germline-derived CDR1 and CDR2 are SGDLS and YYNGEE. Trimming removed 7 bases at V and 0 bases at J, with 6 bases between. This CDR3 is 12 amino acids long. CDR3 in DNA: TGTGCCAGCGCCCCAAGCACAGATACGCAGTATTTT. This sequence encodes CASAPSTDTQYF.

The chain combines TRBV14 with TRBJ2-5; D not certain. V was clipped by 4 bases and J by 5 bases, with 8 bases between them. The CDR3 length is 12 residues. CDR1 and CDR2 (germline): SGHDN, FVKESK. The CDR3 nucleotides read TGTGCCAGCAGCCTAGTCGTGGAGACCCAGTACTTC. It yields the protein CASSLVVETQYF.

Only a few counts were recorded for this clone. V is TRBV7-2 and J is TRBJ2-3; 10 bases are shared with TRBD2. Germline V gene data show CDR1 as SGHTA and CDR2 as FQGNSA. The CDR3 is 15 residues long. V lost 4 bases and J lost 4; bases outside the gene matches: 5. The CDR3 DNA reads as TGTGCCAGCAGCTGGTCCGGGACTAGCGCAGATACGCAGTATTTT. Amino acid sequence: CASSWSGTSADTQYF.

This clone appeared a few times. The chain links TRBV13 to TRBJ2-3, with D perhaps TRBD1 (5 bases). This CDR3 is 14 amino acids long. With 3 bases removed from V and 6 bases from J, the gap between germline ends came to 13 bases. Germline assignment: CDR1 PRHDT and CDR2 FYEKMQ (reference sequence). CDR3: CASSFGLGADTQYF. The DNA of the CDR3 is TGTGCCAGCAGCTTTGGGCTAGGGGCCGATACGCAGTATTTT. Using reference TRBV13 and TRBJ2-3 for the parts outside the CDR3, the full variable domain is AAGVIQSPRHLIKEKRETATLKCYPIPRHDTVYWYQQGPGQDPQFLISFYEKMQSDKGSIPDRFSAQQFSDYHSELNMSSLELGDSALYFCASSFGLGADTQYFGPGTRLTVL.

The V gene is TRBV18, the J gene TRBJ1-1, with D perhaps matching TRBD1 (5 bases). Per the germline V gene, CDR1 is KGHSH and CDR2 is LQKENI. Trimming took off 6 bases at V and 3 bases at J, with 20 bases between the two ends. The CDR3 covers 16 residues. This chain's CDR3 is CASSLTPQGVYTEAFF. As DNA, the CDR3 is TGTGCCAGCTCTCTCACTCCTCAGGGTGTATACACTGAAGCTTTCTTT.